These 2 T cell receptor beta chains originate from one sample sequenced in a study of CD8+ T cells in alopecia areata. CD4, CD8alpha, NKG2D, NKG2ACE and other markers were used to sort pooled cutaneous lymph node cells. Isolated RNA was reverse transcribed into cDNA used as the sequencing template. The protocol was immunoSEQ multiplex PCR, while the TCRdb copy is restricted to in-frame clones and leaves out a portion. This repertoire holds some 5,500 clones, and none appear only once. Sequenced sample: CD8+ T cells sorted from a lymph node. The receptors here all came from a C3H/HeJ mouse with alopecia areata. Strain haplotype at MHC: H2-k.

The sample holds a few counts of this clone. Gene names follow the mouse nomenclature. The CDR3 protein is CAWSLGSGGSAETLYF. Partial CDR3 DNA: TGTGCCTGGAGTCTAGGATCTGGGGGTAGTGCAGAA. The genes are TRBV31 and TRBJ2-3; 7 bases are a match to TRBD2. The read gets to within 4 residues of the CDR3 end, and the germline J gene fills in the rest. This CDR3 has 16 amino acids. V was clipped by 0 bases and J by 0 bases; unmatched bases: 6. Germline CDR1 GKSSPN, CDR2 SITVG.

Notes on this clone: Mouse gene names and germline throughout. The read finishes 4 residues shy of the CDR3 end, and the germline J gene is used to complete it. The chain recombines TRBV13-2 with TRBJ2-5; 9 bases are shared with TRBD1. The germline gives CDR1 NNHNN, CDR2 SYGAGS (reference sequence). The V segment lost 3 bases and the J segment 0 bases; nucleotides outside the gene matches: 5. The CDR3 contains 16 residues. Incomplete CDR3 DNA: TGTGCCAGCGGTGGGGGACAGGGTTTTAACCAAGAC. This encodes CASGGGQGFNQD. The whole CDR3 protein is CASGGGQGFNQDTQYF.